Reported below is one TCR beta chain. Its antigen is not identified. TCR templates numbering 95,000 to 100,000 were assayed per sample. The assay was immunoSEQ multiplex PCR, and TCRdb's table has in-frame clones only and misses some. Among about 91,000 clones listed, approximately 97% were seen once. This CDR3 region has 18 residues. V was clipped by 10 bases and J by 3 bases; unmatched bases: 17. Germline V lookup: CDR1 MRHNA, CDR2 SNTAGT. This record belongs to a study of siplizumab effects on memory and regulatory T cells. Study-wide points: Both greater diversity than memory cells and a major contribution to the alloresponse seemed to characterize naive T cells. Naive-or-memory phenotypes were unassignable for roughly 75-96% of proliferating CD4+ or CD8+ clones.

This chain links TRBV6-4 with TRBJ2-5, with 13 nucleotides matching TRBD2. This clonotype was obtained from a human donor in good health. Sequencing used naive CD4+ T cells sorted from blood. The CDR3, as DNA: TGTGCCACTCTTGGACTAGCGGGGGCTAGGATATTCAAAGAGACCCAGTACTTC. Its protein product is CATLGLAGARIFKETQYF.